This passage covers 9 T cell receptor beta chains from one sample sequenced in a study of cytomegalovirus exposure and HLA in healthy donors. The method was immunoSEQ multiplex PCR; TCRdb's version includes in-frame clones alone and lacks a portion of them. The sample lists some 150,000 clones; around 87% were seen once. The sequenced sample was PBMCs. The receptors shown here come from a woman aged 25 to 39 in good health and CMV-seronegative.

A remark on this clone: Additional DNA sequences in this sample encode the identical CDR3. This chain links TRBV5-1 with TRBJ1-1; TRBD1 agrees at 8 bases. The CDR3 loop spans 14 amino acids. CDR1 and CDR2 (germline): SGHRS, YFSETQ. Trimming cost V 0 bases and J 5 bases; bases outside gene matches: 3. The CDR3 loop reads CASSLAGGYTEAFF. CDR3 in DNA: TGCGCCAGCAGCTTGGCAGGGGGCTATACTGAAGCTTTCTTT.

This sequence joins TRBV5-6 and TRBJ2-5; possible D gene TRBD1, 6 bases. The CDR3 spans 14 residues. Trimming pared 3 bases from V and 4 bases from J, leaving 13 bases between. Germline V gene lookup returns CDR1 SGHDT and CDR2 YYEEEE. The CDR3 region has the DNA TGTGCCAGCAGCTCGACAGGCTTTACAGAGACCCAGTACTTC. This gives the protein CASSSTGFTETQYF.

The chain employs TRBV7-6 and TRBJ1-3; D gene uncertain. Per germline, CDR1 SGHVS and CDR2 FNYEAQ. This CDR3 contains 14 residues. The germline V and J ends were trimmed by 5 bases and 3 bases, with 11 bases remaining between them. The CDR3 is CASSLKEFGNTIYF. The CDR3 nucleotides are TGTGCCAGCAGCCTTAAGGAGTTTGGAAACACCATATATTTT.

The J gene is TRBJ1-6, the V gene TRBV7-2, with D possibly matching TRBD1 (6 bases). CDR1 and CDR2 from the germline V gene are SGHTA and FQGNSA. V was clipped by 4 bases and J by 5 bases, with 9 bases between them. The CDR3 totals 14 residues. Written as DNA, the CDR3 is TGTGCCAGCAGCTACGGGACAAATAATTCACCCCTCCACTTT. Translation gives CASSYGTNNSPLHF.

The chain has TRBV11-2 and TRBJ1-5; 7 positions match TRBD1. Germline CDR1 reads SGHAT; CDR2 reads FQNNGV. This CDR3 contains 15 residues. Unmatched junction bases numbered 6, after V lost 3 bases and J lost 4 bases. CDR3 residues: CASSFETGPNQPQHF. DNA for the CDR3: TGTGCCAGCAGCTTTGAGACAGGGCCTAATCAGCCCCAGCATTTT. Full variable domain (missing parts from reference TRBV11-2 and TRBJ1-5): EAGVAQSPRYKIIEKRQSVAFWCNPISGHATLYWYQQILGQGPKLLIQFQNNGVVDDSQLPKDRFSAERLKGVDSTLKIQPAKLEDSAVYLCASSFETGPNQPQHFGDGTRLSIL.

The chain is built from TRBV6-5 and TRBJ1-2; TRBD1 matches at 9 bases. The germline CDR1 and CDR2 sequences are MNHEY and SVGAGI. The CDR3 is made up of 14 amino acids. Trimming took 5 bases from V and 4 from J; bases not matched to a gene: 5. The CDR3 loop is CASSTGQGGYGYTF. CDR3 nucleotides: TGTGCCAGCAGTACGGGACAGGGTGGCTATGGCTACACCTTC.

On this clone itself: Other DNA sequences within the sample encode an identical CDR3. The chain carries TRBV5-1 and TRBJ2-5; TRBD2 agrees at 7 bases. There are 14 residues in the CDR3. After removal of 1 base from V and 4 bases from J, the junction contained 4 bases not matched to a gene. Germline V CDR1 and CDR2: SGHRS, YFSETQ. The DNA for the CDR3 is TGCGCCAGCAGCTTGTGGGGGGGACGAGAGACCCAGTACTTC. Translating it yields CASSLWGGRETQYF.

The CDR3 spells CASSLIGDNEQFF. As DNA, the CDR3 is TGTGCCAGCAGCTTGATCGGAGACAATGAGCAGTTCTTC. The rearrangement uses TRBV7-2 and TRBJ2-1; D is uncertain. This CDR3 is 13 amino acids long. The germline V gene encodes CDR1 SGHTA and CDR2 FQGNSA. V lost 3 bases and J 5 bases, leaving 8 bases between the germline ends. Looking up the rest from reference TRBV7-2 and TRBJ2-1 gives the full variable domain: GAGVSQSPSNKVTEKGKDVELRCDPISGHTALYWYRQSLGQGLEFLIYFQGNSAPDKSGLPSDRFSAERTGGSVSTLTIQRTQQEDSAVYLCASSLIGDNEQFFGPGTRLTVL.

This clone was picked up one time. The chain joins TRBV7-9 to TRBJ2-7, with 11 bases aligning to TRBD2. CDR3 length: 16 residues. The trim removed 4 bases at V and 0 bases at J, leaving 5 bases unmatched. Germline loops: CDR1 SEHNR, CDR2 FQNEAQ (reference sequence). CDR3 region: CASSSTSGGPSYEQYF. CDR3 nucleotide sequence: TGTGCCAGCAGCTCAACTAGCGGGGGCCCCTCCTACGAGCAGTACTTC.